Listed below are T cell receptor beta chains from one sample, sequenced in a study of cytomegalovirus exposure and HLA in healthy donors. Repertoires were generated with immunoSEQ multiplex PCR, while TCRdb's copy carries only in-frame clones and drops some. Of about 170,000 clones in the sample, just under 85% were seen once. The specimen sequenced was PBMCs. These TCRs come from a girl aged 10 to 17 in good health and CMV-seropositive. Each CDR3 is given with its conserved first and last residue. The order of the fields is J gene, V gene, D gene, clone size, CDR3 protein, CDR3 DNA. D genes are given only for firm matches. The listing skips clone size in some rows; elsewhere it reads once, few, many or a size class.

TRBJ1-1 | TRBV6-5 | NA | once | CASSYSTGEAFF | TGTGCCAGCAGTTACTCGACTGGTGAAGCTTTCTTT
TRBJ2-7 | TRBV5-6 | TRBD1 | NA | CGSSLGQERYEQYF | TGTGGCAGCAGCTTGGGACAGGAGAGATACGAGCAGTACTTC
TRBJ1-1 | TRBV12-5 | NA | NA | CASGWGGAEAFF | TGTGCTAGTGGTTGGGGGGGGGCTGAAGCTTTCTTT
TRBJ1-3 | TRBV5-1 | NA | NA | CASARYSTGSSGNTIYF | TGCGCCAGCGCCCGTTATTCGACCGGGAGCTCTGGAAACACCATATATTTT
TRBJ1-2 | TRBV5-4 | NA | NA | CASREAGEGYTF | TGTGCCAGCCGGGAGGCTGGGGAGGGCTACACCTTC
TRBJ2-7 | TRBV27 | NA | NA | CASSLDTRGTYEQYF | TGTGCCAGCAGTTTAGATACCAGGGGAACCTACGAGCAGTACTTC
TRBJ1-4 | TRBV6-6 | NA | NA | CASSLNEKLFF | TGTGCCAGCAGCCTCAATGAAAAACTGTTTTTT
TRBJ2-1 | TRBV5-1 | TRBD2 | NA | CASSPSGGHSYNEQFF | TGCGCCAGCAGCCCTAGCGGGGGGCACTCCTACAATGAGCAGTTCTTC
TRBJ1-5 | TRBV21-1 | NA | NA | CASSPLRTEKGGNQPQHF | TGTGCCAGCAGCCCCCTCAGGACAGAGAAGGGTGGCAATCAGCCCCAGCATTTT
TRBJ1-6 | TRBV5-4 | NA | once | CASSPRGSSYNSPLHF | TGTGCCAGCAGCCCGCGGGGGAGCTCCTATAATTCACCCCTCCACTTT
TRBJ1-5 | TRBV5-6 | NA | NA | CASSLEQNRPQHF | TGTGCCAGCAGCTTGGAACAAAATCGGCCCCAGCATTTT
TRBJ2-1 | TRBV4-1 | NA | NA | CASSQDRGSSYNEQFF | TGCGCCAGCAGCCAAGATAGGGGGAGCTCCTACAATGAGCAGTTCTTC
TRBJ1-2 | TRBV7-9 | NA | NA | CASKSLLSGEVHGYTF | TGTGCCAGTAAATCGCTACTTTCCGGGGAGGTTCATGGCTACACCTTC
TRBJ2-7 | TRBV5-5 | NA | NA | CASSSQAGSYEQYF | TGTGCCAGCAGCTCACAGGCTGGATCCTACGAGCAGTACTTC
TRBJ2-3 | TRBV19 | TRBD1 | NA | CASRGTGRMGDTQYF | TGTGCCAGTAGGGGGACAGGTCGCATGGGAGATACGCAGTATTTT
TRBJ1-5 | TRBV19 | NA | few | CASSIKARTGRPQHF | TGTGCCAGTAGTATCAAAGCCAGGACCGGGAGGCCCCAGCATTTT
TRBJ2-7 | TRBV6-1 | TRBD1 | NA | CASSDTTGDVYEQYF | TGTGCCAGCAGTGACACAACAGGGGACGTATACGAGCAGTACTTC
TRBJ2-7 | TRBV7-3 | TRBD1 | NA | CASSSRPGQSYEQYF | TGTGCCAGCAGCTCCAGGCCGGGACAGTCGTACGAGCAGTACTTC
TRBJ1-3 | TRBV19 | TRBD1 | NA | CASSTGTAPGNTIYF | TGTGCCAGTAGTACCGGGACAGCCCCAGGAAACACCATATATTTT
TRBJ1-2 | TRBV30 | TRBD1 | NA | CAWSARQGNNGYTF | TGTGCCTGGAGTGCCCGACAGGGAAATAATGGCTACACCTTC
TRBJ1-2 | TRBV2 | NA | NA | CASSAFQAQNYGYTF | TGTGCCAGCAGTGCCTTTCAGGCTCAGAACTATGGCTACACCTTC
TRBJ1-1 | TRBV9 | TRBD1 | NA | CASSSRTGRVRKAFF | TGTGCCAGCAGCTCGCGGACAGGGAGGGTGCGTAAAGCTTTCTTT
TRBJ2-7 | TRBV5-5 | TRBD1 | few | CASSLGDSSYEQYF | TGTGCCAGCAGCTTGGGGGACAGCTCCTACGAGCAGTACTTC
TRBJ1-1 | TRBV7-9 | NA | NA | CASSSTANMNTEAFF | TGTGCCAGCAGCTCCACAGCCAACATGAACACTGAAGCTTTCTTT
TRBJ2-7 | TRBV15 | NA | NA | CATSRASYEQYF | TGTGCCACCAGCAGAGCCAGCTACGAGCAGTACTTC
TRBJ1-1 | TRBV10-3 | NA | once | CAISESAGQNTEAFF | TGTGCCATCAGTGAGTCGGCCGGACAGAACACTGAAGCTTTCTTT
TRBJ2-1 | TRBV27 | TRBD1 | few | CASSLLTGALKGEQFF | TGTGCCAGCAGTTTATTGACAGGGGCCCTTAAAGGTGAGCAGTTCTTC
TRBJ1-1 | TRBV19 | NA | NA | CATQPRQPGRVAFF | TGTGCCACCCAACCGCGACAGCCAGGTCGTGTAGCTTTCTTT
TRBJ2-7 | TRBV12-2 | NA | once | CASRPVGRGFYEQYF | TGTGCAAGTCGCCCGGTGGGGAGGGGTTTCTACGAGCAGTACTTC
TRBJ2-7 | TRBV15 | TRBD1 | once | CATSRDRGQGGEQYF | TGTGCCACCAGCAGAGATCGGGGACAGGGTGGCGAGCAGTACTTC
TRBJ2-1 | TRBV11-2 | NA | NA | CASSSPRGNEQFF | TGTGCCAGCAGCTCCCCTCGAGGCAATGAGCAGTTCTTC
TRBJ2-7 | TRBV5-1 | NA | once | CASSHDKGVEQYF | TGCGCCAGCAGCCATGACAAGGGGGTCGAGCAGTACTTC
TRBJ2-4 | TRBV5-6 | NA | once | CASSLSPGGQNSQYF | TGTGCCAGCAGCTTGAGCCCGGGGGGCCAAAACAGTCAGTACTTC
TRBJ2-5 | TRBV5-1 | TRBD2 | NA | CASSALTSGGQETQYF | TGCGCCAGCAGCGCCCTGACTAGCGGGGGCCAAGAGACCCAGTACTTC
TRBJ2-7 | TRBV7-6 | TRBD2 | NA | CASSSGGGGPYEQYF | TGTGCCAGCAGCTCCGGGGGGGGAGGACCCTACGAGCAGTACTTC
TRBJ1-2 | TRBV19 | NA | NA | CASSIALMGNGGYTF | TGTGCCAGTAGTATCGCCCTTATGGGCAATGGAGGCTACACCTTC
TRBJ1-2 | TRBV6-1 | NA | NA | CASSANGERYGYTF | TGTGCCAGCAGTGCCAACGGGGAGCGGTATGGCTACACCTTC
TRBJ1-2 | TRBV2 | TRBD1 | once | CASRVGQGGYGYTF | TGTGCCAGCAGGGTGGGACAGGGAGGGTATGGCTACACCTTC
TRBJ1-2 | TRBV4-1 | NA | once | CASSQVGSGDSYGYTF | TGCGCCAGCAGCCAAGTGGGCTCAGGGGATAGCTATGGCTACACCTTC
TRBJ2-3 | TRBV10-2 | NA | NA | CASRKEGEGDTQYF | TGCGCCAGCAGAAAAGAGGGTGAGGGTGATACGCAGTATTTT